This T cell receptor beta chain was identified during a study of T-cell memory formation after mild COVID-19 (dated by TCRdb to the early 2020s). About the study as a whole: TCR sequence clusters from the two donors were found to be largely donor specific. T-cell clones expanding and contracting after mild COVID-19 in two donors were tracked by longitudinal TCRalpha and TCRbeta repertoire sequencing. Two young, previously healthy adult volunteers, one female and one male, were included in the cohort.

Sequencing was carried out with an Illumina NovaSeq 6000. TCRalpha and TCRbeta cDNA libraries were constructed by 5'RACE with constant-segment primers, with sample barcodes and unique molecular identifiers being introduced. Trizol reagent was used to extract RNA from every sample. Library amplification was performed in two PCR steps, and a second sample barcode and Illumina TruSeq adapters were introduced in the second step. Sequencing of libraries was performed on an Illumina NovaSeq with 2 x 150 bp paired-end reads. The authors' analysis ran thus. The reads were demultiplexed and collapsed into UMI-guided consensus sequences using migec v1.2.7. Using mixcr v2.1.11, UMI consensuses were aligned to TRA and TRB V and J templates and then assembled into clonotypes. Expanded or contracted clonotypes were those called significant by both edgeR and NoisET, with noise models trained on biological replicates. For edgeR calls, the thresholds were a false discovery rate-adjusted p below 0.01 and a log2 fold-change of 1. PCA with hierarchical clustering of max-normalized trajectories of the 1000 most abundant clonotypes was used as exploratory dynamics analysis. Separately sequenced CD4+ and CD8+ repertoires were used to assign the CD4 or CD8 phenotype of responding clones. In-frame beta chains were kept once TCRdb had trimmed the public reads at Q25 with fastp and called clones with MiXCR. One record per CDR3 amino acid sequence lists the most common genes and DNA. TCRdb's processing, not the authors' own work, is the source of the V and J calls. For this sample the table gives 150,000 to 200,000 distinct CDR3 sequences, of which around 15% were detected only once. The ten biggest clones cover 14% of the sample.

For this clonotype: It lacks a known antigen. No base-level quality is on record; no much larger clone is a single base apart.

The CDR3 measures 12 amino acids from cysteine to phenylalanine. Only CDR3 DNA remains: 36 bases, in frame from the first base. CDR1 and CDR2 are read off the germline V gene as SGHRS and YFSETQ. After removal of 4 bases from V and 4 bases from J, the junction retains 1 base not matched to a gene. General conclusions and limits of the study: Some responding clones were detected in pre-infection memory, suggesting pre-existing cross-reactive memory T cells joined the SARS-CoV-2 response. Contracting CD4+ clones were located mainly in the CM and EM memory subsets, whereas CD8+ clones were found to be enriched in EMRA. The study covered only a couple of mild cases, and larger cohorts including severe cases with pre-infection samples were considered necessary. Clones contracting from day 15 to 85 had balanced CD4/CD8 phenotypes, while a second wave expanding from day 15 to 37 was biased towards CD4+. Whether the second-wave clones peaking on day 37 were SARS-CoV-2 specific was not confirmed.

PBMCs were isolated by Ficoll-Paque density gradient centrifugation. The TCR sequence derives from an adult woman who had mild COVID-19 (a few samples of this study predate the infection). The sample titles of this study are shuffled in the database, so cell type and time point are left out; the donor was told from shared clones. Recombination linked TRBV5-1 to TRBJ1-1; a stretch of 7 junction bases matches TRBD1. The sequenced sample consisted of PBMCs or a T cell subset sorted from them (not recorded which). In nucleotides, the sequence is TGCGCCAGCAGCGCAGGGGGCACTGAAGCTTTCTTT. Its amino acids are CASSAGGTEAFF.